This T cell receptor (beta chain) emerged from a study of shared clonotypes between healthy human individuals. Study-wide findings and caveats: Clonotype sharing among the donors was expected to vary with sequencing depth.

Naive CD8 cells comprised CD45RO-negative, CCR7-positively selected cells, excluding terminally differentiated effector memory CD45RA+ cells. The donors, all of them Caucasian adults, lived in Nashville, Tennessee. Germline V gene lookup returns CDR1 SGHDT and CDR2 YYEEEE. The CDR3 consists of 15 residues. Trimming removed 2 bases from V and 2 bases from J; junction bases left unmatched: 2. Deep was the level at which the assay was run. The DNA input per sorted-subset replicate PCR was 150 to 200 ng, corresponding to roughly 30,000 T cell genomes. Method: immunoSEQ multiplex PCR; TCRdb's copy keeps in-frame clones and lacks some. The table lists about 2.2 million clones, 85% to 95% of them singletons. This clone was found once. Its antigen is unidentified. The identical CDR3 is also encoded by other nucleotide sequences in the sample.

This sequence originates from a man aged 18 to 30 in good health. Some clones in this sample may be carry-over from other donors' samples. The chain recombines TRBV5-6 with TRBJ2-2, with 8 bases identical to TRBD1. The specimen sequenced was naive CD8+ T cells from PBMCs. DNA for the CDR3: TGTGCCAGCAGCTTTGGGACAGGCAACACCGGGGAGCTGTTTTTT. Its translation is CASSFGTGNTGELFF. Combining the CDR3 with reference TRBV5-6 and TRBJ2-2 gives the whole variable domain DAGVTQSPTHLIKTRGQQVTLRCSPKSGHDTVSWYQQALGQGPQFIFQYYEEEERQRGNFPDRFSGHQFPNYSSELNVNALLLGDSALYLCASSFGTGNTGELFFGEGSRLTVL.